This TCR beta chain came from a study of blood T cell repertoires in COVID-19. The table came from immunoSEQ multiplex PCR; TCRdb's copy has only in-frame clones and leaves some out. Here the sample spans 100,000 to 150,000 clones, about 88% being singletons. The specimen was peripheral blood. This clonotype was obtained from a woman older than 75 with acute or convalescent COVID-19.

CDR3 nucleotides: TGTGCCAGCTCAACTACGAGTAGCGGGAGGATCTACGAGCAGTACTTC. Protein sequence: CASSTTSSGRIYEQYF. V is TRBV18 and J is TRBJ2-7, with 10 bases lining up with TRBD2. There are 16 residues in the CDR3. Germline V CDR1 and CDR2: KGHSH, LQKENI. The ends lost 5 bases at V and 3 bases at J; junction bases unmatched: 10.